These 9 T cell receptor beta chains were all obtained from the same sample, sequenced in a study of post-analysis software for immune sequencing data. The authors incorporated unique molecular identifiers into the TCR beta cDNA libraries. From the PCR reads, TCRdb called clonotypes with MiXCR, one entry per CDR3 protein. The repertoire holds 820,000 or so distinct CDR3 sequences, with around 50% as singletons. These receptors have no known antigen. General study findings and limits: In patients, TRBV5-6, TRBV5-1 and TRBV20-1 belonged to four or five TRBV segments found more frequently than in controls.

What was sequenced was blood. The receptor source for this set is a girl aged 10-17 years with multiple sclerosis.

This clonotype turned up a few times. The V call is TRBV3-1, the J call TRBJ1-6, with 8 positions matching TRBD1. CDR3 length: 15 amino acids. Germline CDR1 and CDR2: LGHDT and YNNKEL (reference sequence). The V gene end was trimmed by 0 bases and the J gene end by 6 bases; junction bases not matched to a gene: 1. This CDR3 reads CASSQEGQGNSPLHF. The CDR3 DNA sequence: TGTGCCAGCAGCCAAGAAGGACAGGGTAATTCACCCCTCCACTTT.

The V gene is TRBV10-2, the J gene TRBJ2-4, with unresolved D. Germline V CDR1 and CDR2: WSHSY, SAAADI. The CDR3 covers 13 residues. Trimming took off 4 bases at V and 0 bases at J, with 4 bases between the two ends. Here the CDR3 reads CASSGGAKNIQYF. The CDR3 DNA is TGCGCCAGCAGTGGGGGAGCCAAAAACATTCAGTACTTC.

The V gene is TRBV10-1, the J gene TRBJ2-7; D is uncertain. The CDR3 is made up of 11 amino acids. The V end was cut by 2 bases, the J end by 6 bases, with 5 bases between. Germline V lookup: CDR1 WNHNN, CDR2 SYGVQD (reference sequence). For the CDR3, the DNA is TGCGCCAGCAGTGAGAGGGCCGAGCAGTACTTC. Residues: CASSERAEQYF.

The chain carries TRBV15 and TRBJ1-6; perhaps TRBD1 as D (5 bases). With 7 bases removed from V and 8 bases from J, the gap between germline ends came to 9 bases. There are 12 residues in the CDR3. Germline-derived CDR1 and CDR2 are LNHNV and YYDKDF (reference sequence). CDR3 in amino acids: CATKTGDSPLHF. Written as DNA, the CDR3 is TGTGCCACCAAAACAGGAGATTCACCCCTCCACTTT.

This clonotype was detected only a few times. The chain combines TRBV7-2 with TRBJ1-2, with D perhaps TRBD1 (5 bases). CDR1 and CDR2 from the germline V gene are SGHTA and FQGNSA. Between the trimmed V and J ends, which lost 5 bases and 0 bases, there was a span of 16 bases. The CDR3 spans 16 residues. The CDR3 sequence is CASSTGGTLTNYGYTF. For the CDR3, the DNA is TGTGCCAGCAGCACTGGGGGGACCCTAACTAACTATGGCTACACCTTC.

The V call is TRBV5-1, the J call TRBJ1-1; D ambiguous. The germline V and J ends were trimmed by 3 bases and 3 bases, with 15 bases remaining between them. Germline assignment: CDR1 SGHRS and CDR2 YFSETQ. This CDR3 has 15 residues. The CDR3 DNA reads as TGCGCCAGCAGCTCCTACCTCCTTCCGGACACTGAAGCTTTCTTT. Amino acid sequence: CASSSYLLPDTEAFF.

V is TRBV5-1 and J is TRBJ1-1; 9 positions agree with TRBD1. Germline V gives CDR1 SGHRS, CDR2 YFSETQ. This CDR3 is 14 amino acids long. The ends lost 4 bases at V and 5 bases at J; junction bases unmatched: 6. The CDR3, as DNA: TGCGCCAGCAGCCGACAGGGGGGGGAAACTGAAGCTTTCTTT. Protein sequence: CASSRQGGETEAFF.

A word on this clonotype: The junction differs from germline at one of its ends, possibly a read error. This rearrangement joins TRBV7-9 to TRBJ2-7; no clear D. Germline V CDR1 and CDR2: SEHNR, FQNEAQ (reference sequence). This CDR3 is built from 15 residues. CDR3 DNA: TGTGCCAGCAGCTCCGGGTCCGCTGCCTTCTACCAGCAGTACTTC. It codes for CASSSGSAAFYQQYF.

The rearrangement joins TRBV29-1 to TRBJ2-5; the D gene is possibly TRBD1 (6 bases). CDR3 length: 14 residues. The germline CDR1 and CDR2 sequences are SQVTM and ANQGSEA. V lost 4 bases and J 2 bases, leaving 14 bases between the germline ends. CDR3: CSVAFRDKQETQYF. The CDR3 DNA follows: TGCAGCGTTGCCTTCCGGGACAAGCAAGAGACCCAGTACTTC.